Listed below are T cell receptor beta chains from one sample, sequenced in a study of cytomegalovirus exposure and HLA in healthy donors. Method: immunoSEQ multiplex PCR; TCRdb's copy keeps in-frame clones and lacks some. The table has under 150,000 clones, 80% seen once. The sample taken for sequencing was PBMCs. These receptor sequences come from a male donor in good health and CMV-seronegative. Both conserved end residues are part of each CDR3.

j_gene | v_gene | CDR3aa
TRBJ1-2 | TRBV9 | CASSVDVGQTYGYTF
TRBJ2-2 | TRBV6-5 | CATARAGGPGELFF
TRBJ1-1 | TRBV5-1 | CASSRGQGGGAEAFF
TRBJ2-7 | TRBV7-9 | CASNGQGENFEQYF
TRBJ2-1 | TRBV5-1 | CASSPRLAARDYNEQFF
TRBJ1-5 | TRBV9 | CASSVGMGDNNQPQHF
TRBJ2-3 | TRBV9 | CASSPRLAGGPRVTDTQYF
TRBJ2-1 | TRBV5-6 | CASSLGLAGAIGAEQFF
TRBJ1-5 | TRBV5-7 | CASSLGTGVFQPQHF
TRBJ1-4 | TRBV5-6 | CASSWDRGNEKLFF
TRBJ1-5 | TRBV19 | CASSIGNGGGLGQPQHF
TRBJ1-5 | TRBV7-8 | CASSLVTGGEGQPQHF
TRBJ1-6 | TRBV19 | CASRGSYNSPLHF
TRBJ2-5 | TRBV9 | CASSPSPGQQETQYF
TRBJ1-1 | TRBV5-1 | CASSLRFGGGTEAFF
TRBJ2-7 | TRBV6-1 | CASSDGTGGYEQYF
TRBJ2-7 | TRBV5-1 | CASSFGGQGGEQYF
TRBJ2-3 | TRBV27 | CASSKLAGVGADTQYF
TRBJ1-2 | TRBV11-2 | CASSPTPLANYGYTF
TRBJ2-1 | TRBV7-2 | CASSTGLYNEQFF
TRBJ1-1 | TRBV30 | CASRSVGAPNTEAFF
TRBJ2-7 | TRBV7-6 | CASSLGGGGYEQYF
TRBJ1-1 | TRBV7-9 | CSSSLAQGRGGTEAFF
TRBJ2-6 | TRBV29-1 | CSVRSSGANGLTF
TRBJ2-7 | TRBV5-4 | CASSGTGTATYEQYF
TRBJ2-1 | TRBV7-9 | CASKTSGNNEQFF
TRBJ2-1 | TRBV19 | CASSGRARVISYNEQFF
TRBJ1-2 | TRBV7-8 | CASSQETAPDRVYGYTF
TRBJ2-7 | TRBV6-5 | CASSYPGTGPHEQYF
TRBJ2-7 | TRBV27 | CASSFGQLSYEQYF
TRBJ2-4 | TRBV6-5 | CASRGQGIQYF
TRBJ1-1 | TRBV5-6 | CASSPGQRSTEAFF
TRBJ1-2 | TRBV4-2 | CASSRGPGTGGRDYGYTF
TRBJ2-7 | TRBV6-5 | CASSSTGGAHEQYF
TRBJ1-2 | TRBV2 | CASVTGYYGYTF
TRBJ2-4 | TRBV4-2 | CASSQETTGGPKNSQYF
TRBJ2-7 | TRBV7-9 | CASSPIRGAYEQYF
TRBJ1-1 | TRBV4-2 | CASSQDAGQYKAFF
TRBJ1-2 | TRBV9 | CASSVEARTAYGYTF
TRBJ1-1 | TRBV2 | CASSPSFMNTEAFF
TRBJ2-3 | TRBV6-4 | CASSVSTDSDTQYF
TRBJ2-3 | TRBV27 | CASSLGLSGLTDTQYF
TRBJ1-6 | TRBV9 | CASSVAGGQASPLHF
TRBJ2-3 | TRBV9 | CASSEGQTPRASTDTQYF
TRBJ1-2 | TRBV7-9 | CSGRAYGYTF
TRBJ2-3 | TRBV9 | CASGAEGDTDTQYF
TRBJ2-2 | TRBV14 | CASSHAGLAGVTTGELFF
TRBJ1-5 | TRBV13 | CASSRANQPQHF
TRBJ2-3 | TRBV7-2 | CASSSRGSTDTQYF
TRBJ1-5 | TRBV6-1 | CASRPTGGGQPQHF
TRBJ2-7 | TRBV9 | CASSASLSARGYEQYF
TRBJ1-1 | TRBV30 | CAWSVRGRAGRTNSLAFF
TRBJ1-2 | TRBV25-1 | CASKGAGTDYGYTF
TRBJ1-5 | TRBV6-6 | CASSPPGQPQHF
TRBJ2-1 | TRBV4-1 | CASSHKLAGAGLATYNEQFF
TRBJ2-7 | TRBV4-1 | CASSRPGLYEQYF
TRBJ2-2 | TRBV29-1 | CSVGVGGSGELFF
TRBJ2-3 | TRBV5-1 | CASSFRLAGGSADTQYF
TRBJ2-4 | TRBV28 | CASTPPILTGGLAKNIQYF
TRBJ1-6 | TRBV5-1 | CASNSGDNSPLHF